Listed here are 27 T cell receptor beta chains from one sample, sequenced in a study of T cells in Graves' hyperthyroidism and ophthalmopathy. The source material, RNA transcripts, was used to amplify TCR beta CDR3 regions. Primed by the HTBI set, a first-round RT-PCR was run on the TCR CDR3. From the multiplex PCR reads, TCRdb called clonotypes with MiXCR, one entry per CDR3 protein. The repertoire holds about 500,000 distinct CDR3 sequences, with approximately 15% as singletons. Sequenced material: blood. Every receptor here comes from a young woman with Graves' hyperthyroidism.

This clonotype was seen a few times. J is TRBJ1-2 and V is TRBV12-3 or TRBV12-4; D might be TRBD1 (6 bases). The CDR3 has 15 residues. V was cut by 6 bases and J by 0 bases, with 14 bases left in between. CDR3 sequence (DNA): TGTGCCAGCAGCAGTTCGGGGGCCCCTAACTATGGCTACACCTTC. Its protein product is CASSSSGAPNYGYTF.

This rearrangement joins TRBV11-2 to TRBJ2-7; D might be TRBD2 (5 bases). Germline V CDR1 and CDR2: SGHAT, FQNNGV. This CDR3 is built from 13 residues. The germline V and J ends were trimmed by 3 bases and 9 bases, with 15 bases remaining between them. CDR3 nucleotide sequence: TGTGCCAGCAGCTTCCCATCGACGGCGGGGCAGTACTTC. It yields the protein CASSFPSTAGQYF.

This clonotype was detected many times. The chain employs TRBV27 and TRBJ2-7; no clear D gene. V was pared by 2 bases and J by 0 bases, with 11 bases between. Germline CDR1 reads MNHEY; CDR2 reads SMNVEV (reference sequence). CDR3 size: 15 residues. The CDR3 DNA is TGTGCCAGCAGTTTACGAGCACTGGGCTCCTACGAGCAGTACTTC. It is translated as CASSLRALGSYEQYF.

This clonotype was detected ten times or more. The rearrangement uses TRBV3-1 and TRBJ1-2; 8 positions agree with TRBD1. V gave up 5 bases and J gave up 3 bases; unmatched junction bases: 8. The length of the CDR3 is 15 residues. Germline CDR1 is LGHDT and CDR2 is YNNKEL (reference sequence). CDR3 DNA sequence: TGTGCCAGCAGCATTCGGGACAGGAGACACTATGGCTACACCTTC. Encoded protein: CASSIRDRRHYGYTF.

This clonotype was observed many times. The chain uses TRBV6-1 and TRBJ2-2, with unresolved D. The CDR3 is made up of 15 amino acids. The ends were cut back, 10 bases at V and 2 bases at J, with 17 bases in the middle. The germline V gene has CDR1 MNHNS and CDR2 SASEGT. For the CDR3, the DNA is TGTGCCACCGTCAATTTGGCACTTAACACCGGGGAGCTGTTTTTT. Protein sequence: CATVNLALNTGELFF.

This clonotype came up a few times. The genes are TRBV7-2 and TRBJ1-3; D is unresolved. The CDR3 covers 15 residues. Germline V gives CDR1 SGHTA, CDR2 FQGNSA. V lost 5 bases to trimming and J lost 1 base, with 12 bases between them. CDR3 loop: CASSGGWGSGNTIYF. The CDR3 nucleotides are TGTGCCAGCAGCGGTGGCTGGGGTTCTGGAAACACCATATATTTT.

This clonotype appeared a few times. The genes are TRBV4-1 and TRBJ2-1; 8 positions agree with TRBD2. V was clipped by 2 bases and J by 9 bases; unmatched bases: 9. CDR3 length equals 15 residues. Germline values: CDR1 MGHRA, CDR2 YSYEKL. This CDR3 is CASSQLFGGGGEQFF. Here the CDR3 DNA reads TGCGCCAGCAGCCAATTATTCGGGGGGGGCGGTGAGCAGTTCTTC.

In its sample, this clonotype was seen many times. The chain couples TRBV28 to TRBJ2-7; TRBD1 agrees at 8 bases. The trim removed 6 bases at V and 4 bases at J, leaving 5 bases unmatched. Germline V gene data show CDR1 as MDHEN and CDR2 as SYDVKM. The CDR3 spans 13 residues. The CDR3 DNA is TGTGCCAGCAGAACAGGGGGTATTTACGAGCAGTACTTC. Its protein is CASRTGGIYEQYF. The whole variable domain, remainder taken from reference TRBV28 and TRBJ2-7, is DVKVTQSSRYLVKRTGEKVFLECVQDMDHENMFWYRQDPGLGLRLIYFSYDVKMKEKGDIPEGYSVSREKKERFSLILESASTNQTSMYLCASRTGGIYEQYFGPGTRLTVT.

Comments on this clonotype: A read error may explain this, as a much larger clone is one base away. This chain uses TRBV12-3 or TRBV12-4 with TRBJ2-6, with D unclear. The germline V and J ends were trimmed by 5 bases and 5 bases, with 7 bases remaining between them. The CDR3 extends over 13 amino acids. The CDR3 is CASSLSRANVLTF. The CDR3 nucleotides read TGTGCCAGCAGTCTTTCTAGGGCCAACGTCCTGACTTTC.

The genes are TRBV25-1 and TRBJ2-3; 8 nucleotides align to TRBD1. Germline values: CDR1 MGHDK, CDR2 SYGVNS. The V gene end was trimmed by 3 bases and the J gene end by 3 bases; junction bases not matched to a gene: 14. This CDR3 has 18 residues. Here the CDR3 reads CASSDSHLGTGLTDTQYF. CDR3 bases: TGTGCCAGCAGTGACTCCCATCTCGGGACAGGTCTGACAGATACGCAGTATTTT.

This clonotype was counted at least ten times. The chain combines TRBV12-3 or TRBV12-4 with TRBJ1-1, with a possible D match to TRBD1 (6 bases). The CDR3 sequence is 14 residues long. V shed 6 bases and J shed 1 base, with 12 bases lying between them. In DNA form, the CDR3 reads TGTGCCAGCAGACTCGGACAGACGAACACTGAAGCTTTCTTT. Protein product: CASRLGQTNTEAFF.

This clonotype was seen at least ten times. The chain uses TRBV20-1 and TRBJ1-1, with D hard to call. The germline V gene has CDR1 DFQATT and CDR2 SNEGSKA (reference sequence). Trimming stripped 3 bases from V and 4 bases from J, with 12 bases between. CDR3 size: 13 residues. Here the CDR3 reads CSARDTLSTEAFF. In nucleotides, the CDR3 is TGCAGTGCTAGGGATACACTATCCACTGAAGCTTTCTTT.

The gene calls are TRBV7-8 and TRBJ2-3, with 8 positions matching TRBD1. The CDR3 runs 15 residues. Germline V gives CDR1 SGHVS, CDR2 FQNEAQ. The trim removed 2 bases at V and 2 bases at J, leaving 3 bases unmatched. CDR3 loop: CASSLLDRDTDTQYF. CDR3 nucleotide sequence: TGTGCCAGCAGCTTATTGGACAGGGACACAGATACGCAGTATTTT.

With respect to this clonotype: One end of the junction does not line up with germline, which may come from a read error. The chain links TRBV9 to TRBJ2-7, with a possible D match to TRBD1 (6 bases). The CDR3 sequence is 15 residues long. Looked up from germline, CDR1 is SGDLS and CDR2 is YYNGEE. Here the CDR3 reads CASSVTSGHSYERYF. The CDR3 nucleotides are TGTGCCAGCAGCGTTACCTCGGGACACTCCTACGAGCGGTACTTC.

The V call is TRBV14, the J call TRBJ2-1, with D hard to call. CDR3 length equals 14 residues. In germline, CDR1 is SGHDN, CDR2 FVKESK. Trimming pared 1 base from V and 7 bases from J, leaving 11 bases between. CDR3 loop: CASSQAWFRNEQFF. The CDR3 coding sequence is TGTGCCAGCAGCCAAGCCTGGTTTAGGAATGAGCAGTTCTTC.

The chain is built from TRBV7-2 and TRBJ2-7, with TRBD1 identical over 9 bases. With 0 bases clipped from V and 7 bases from J, the junction kept 13 bases outside the gene matches. Germline V gene data show CDR1 as SGHTA and CDR2 as FQGNSA. The CDR3 length is 17 residues. CDR3 sequence (DNA): TGTGCCAGCAGCTTAGCGTCAATGGGGACAGGGTCTAGGGAGCAGTACTTC. Translated: CASSLASMGTGSREQYF.

The rearrangement uses TRBV7-9 and TRBJ1-2; maybe TRBD1 (5 bases). Germline loops: CDR1 SEHNR, CDR2 FQNEAQ (reference sequence). The CDR3 covers 14 residues. Trimming stripped 5 bases from V and 4 bases from J, with 14 bases between. The CDR3 loop is CASSTPGLSYGYTF. CDR3 coding DNA: TGTGCCAGCAGCACTCCGGGACTCAGCTATGGCTACACCTTC.

This clonotype was observed a few times. The chain joins TRBV28 to TRBJ1-5; 7 positions agree with TRBD1. CDR3 length: 14 amino acids. Germline CDR1 is MDHEN and CDR2 is SYDVKM. Trimming at V came to 2 bases and at J to 7 bases, leaving 5 bases not matched to a gene. CDR3 protein: CASSLDRARQPQHF. The CDR3 DNA reads as TGTGCCAGCAGTTTAGACAGGGCAAGACAGCCCCAGCATTTT.

This clonotype was detected ten times or more. J is TRBJ2-7 and V is TRBV5-1; D uncertain. The germline gives CDR1 SGHRS, CDR2 YFSETQ. The CDR3 runs to 14 residues. V lost 3 bases to trimming and J lost 2 bases, with 12 bases between them. The CDR3 DNA reads as TGCGCCAGCAGCTCACAGAGACAAGCCTACGAGCAGTACTTC. It specifies CASSSQRQAYEQYF.

The V call is TRBV20-1, the J call TRBJ1-4; unclear D gene. V was clipped by 6 bases and J by 6 bases, with 20 bases between them. Germline loops: CDR1 DFQATT, CDR2 SNEGSKA (reference sequence). This CDR3 has 15 residues. CDR3 DNA: TGCAGTGCCTTACGGAGGGCAGGTGGGGATGAAAAACTGTTTTTT. Translating it yields CSALRRAGGDEKLFF.

This clonotype occurred a few times. The chain uses TRBV28 and TRBJ1-6; TRBD1 is a possible D gene (6 bases). The CDR3 runs to 15 residues. CDR1 is MDHEN and CDR2 is SYDVKM in the germline V gene. V lost 5 bases and J 4 bases, leaving 12 bases between the germline ends. This CDR3 is CASSHGQTYNSPLHF. The CDR3, as DNA: TGTGCCAGCAGTCACGGACAGACTTATAATTCACCCCTCCACTTT.

This clonotype has just a few counts. The rearrangement links TRBV12-3 or TRBV12-4 to TRBJ2-2, with 10 bases fitting TRBD1. The CDR3 totals 17 residues. Trimming at V came to 5 bases and at J to 6 bases, leaving 12 bases not matched to a gene. CDR3 nucleotide sequence: TGTGCCAGCAGTAGAGGACAAGACAGGGGGCGTTCCGGGGAGCTGTTTTTT. The encoded protein is CASSRGQDRGRSGELFF.

Many counts were recorded for this clonotype. In nucleotides, the CDR3 is TGCAGTGCGGGGGGGCGGCGGGAGACCCAGTACTTC. Translated, it gives CSAGGRRETQYF. The chain recombines TRBV20-1 with TRBJ2-5; TRBD2 is a possible D gene (7 bases). In germline, CDR1 is DFQATT, CDR2 SNEGSKA (reference sequence). The germline V and J ends were trimmed by 6 bases and 5 bases, with 13 bases remaining between them. The CDR3 sequence is 12 residues long.

There are many counts of this clonotype. V is TRBV20-1 and J is TRBJ2-4; 10 bases fit TRBD2. Germline values: CDR1 DFQATT, CDR2 SNEGSKA (reference sequence). The V and J ends lost 5 bases and 0 bases, in that order; junction bases with no gene match: 13. The CDR3 length is 18 residues. In nucleotides, the CDR3 is TGCAGTGCTTCTAGGACTAGCGGAGGCCTCCTAGCCAAAAACATTCAGTACTTC. Protein sequence: CSASRTSGGLLAKNIQYF.

The chain uses TRBV13 and TRBJ1-1, with TRBD1 as a possible D gene (5 bases). This CDR3 has 16 amino acids. Germline CDR1 and CDR2: PRHDT and FYEKMQ (reference sequence). Trimming took off 5 bases at V and 3 bases at J, with 19 bases between the two ends. DNA of the CDR3: TGTGCCAGCAGCCCCTACCGGGGAGGGACTTACACTGAAGCTTTCTTT. Its translation is CASSPYRGGTYTEAFF.

V gene TRBV5-1 combines with J gene TRBJ1-1; perhaps TRBD1 as D (5 bases). The V gene's germline CDR1 is SGHRS and CDR2 YFSETQ. This CDR3 is 15 amino acids long. The germline V and J ends were trimmed by 0 bases and 5 bases, with 14 bases remaining between them. The CDR3 spells CASSLGQGFRTEAFF. DNA for the CDR3: TGCGCCAGCAGCTTGGGCCAGGGCTTTCGGACTGAAGCTTTCTTT.

The rearrangement links TRBV29-1 to TRBJ2-7; the match to TRBD2 covers 7 bases. The CDR3 contains 14 residues. J lost 4 bases, V lost 6 bases, and 12 bases had no gene match. Germline CDR1 SQVTM, CDR2 ANQGSEA. CDR3: CSVSIGLVGYEQYF. The CDR3 DNA reads as TGCAGCGTCTCAATCGGACTAGTTGGTTACGAGCAGTACTTC.